Below, 30 T cell receptor beta chains from the same sample are listed, as sequenced in a study of T cells expressing NK-cell markers. TCRdb processed the 5' RACE reads again and assigns one entry to each CDR3 protein, with no DNA. Its table lists roughly 160,000 distinct CDR3 sequences. Material: blood T cells: a sorted CD56 or NKG2C T cell subset, CD4+ or CD8+ T cells, or bulk PBMC T cells (not recorded which). The receptors were sampled from a man aged 18-69 years in good health.

This chain connects TRBV7-9 to TRBJ1-2. This CDR3 comprises 15 residues. From germline, CDR1 is SEHNR and CDR2 FQNEAQ (reference sequence). The CDR3 reads CASSPGGRGLEGYTF.

The V and J genes are TRBV12-5 and TRBJ1-1; TCRdb calls TRBD1, which cannot be checked without DNA. The CDR3 is 16 amino acids. The germline CDR1 and CDR2 sequences are LGHNT and FRNRAP. The CDR3 loop is CASGLGYRGLDTEAFF.

This rearrangement joins TRBV6-4 to TRBJ1-2; TCRdb's D call of TRBD1 is untestable without DNA. This CDR3 is 14 amino acids long. CDR1 is MRHNA, CDR2 SNTAGT, per germline. CDR3 region: CASSPEGGSSGYTF.

The rearrangement uses TRBV19 and TRBJ1-5. There are 15 residues in the CDR3. Germline V gives CDR1 LNHDA, CDR2 SQIVND (reference sequence). CDR3 sequence: CASSIDSDSNQPQHF.

The chain uses TRBV12-3 or TRBV12-4 and TRBJ2-2; TCRdb lists TRBD1, though no DNA is available to test this call. This CDR3 is 14 amino acids long. CDR3 sequence: CATQGRSNTGELFF.

V is TRBV5-1 and J is TRBJ2-7; the D call of TRBD1 rests on TCRdb alone, since no DNA is present to check it. The V gene's germline CDR1 is SGHRS and CDR2 YFSETQ. This CDR3 contains 16 residues. CDR3 sequence reads: CASSLADGGASYEQYF.

The chain is built from TRBV11-2 and TRBJ1-6; TCRdb names TRBD1, which stays unverified in the absence of DNA. The germline V gene encodes CDR1 SGHAT and CDR2 FQNNGV. The CDR3 runs 15 residues. CDR3 region: CASSLVGTGESPLHF.

The V gene is TRBV7-9, the J gene TRBJ2-7; TCRdb indicates TRBD2, and absent DNA this call remains unverified. Per germline, CDR1 SEHNR and CDR2 FQNEAQ (reference sequence). The CDR3 loop spans 13 amino acids. The CDR3 loop is CASSSGGYHEQYF.

This chain links TRBV25-1 with TRBJ2-3. CDR1 is MGHDK, CDR2 SYGVNS, per germline. The CDR3 has 13 residues. CDR3 sequence: CASSETHTDTQYF. Variable domain in full (rest from reference TRBV25-1 and TRBJ2-3): EADIYQTPRYLVIGTGKKITLECSQTMGHDKMYWYQQDPGMELHLIHYSYGVNSTEKGDLSSESTVSRIRTEHFPLTLESARPSHTSQYLCASSETHTDTQYFGPGTRLTVL.

V is TRBV27 and J is TRBJ2-3; lacking DNA, the TRBD2 call made by TCRdb goes unchecked. Germline V gene lookup returns CDR1 MNHEY and CDR2 SMNVEV (reference sequence). The CDR3 contains 19 residues. CDR3 sequence: CASSYTLAGGPMLEDTQYF.

The chain has TRBV9 and TRBJ2-1; TCRdb names TRBD2, which stays unverified in the absence of DNA. Looked up from germline, CDR1 is SGDLS and CDR2 is YYNGEE. CDR3 length: 18 amino acids. The CDR3 here is CASSVGALGGFSYNEQFF.

The rearrangement links TRBV6-5 to TRBJ2-5; the TCRdb D gene call, TRBD2, has no DNA to confirm it. The CDR3 sequence is 15 residues long. Germline assignment: CDR1 MNHEY and CDR2 SVGAGI. The CDR3 spells CASSSSGGNQETQYF.

The rearrangement uses TRBV11-2 and TRBJ2-7; the TCRdb call, TRBD1, lacks DNA for checking. This CDR3 has 15 residues. Germline values: CDR1 SGHAT, CDR2 FQNNGV. The CDR3 reads CASSPSGTFTYEQYF.

The chain is built from TRBV27 and TRBJ1-1. This CDR3 region has 12 residues. Germline CDR1 is MNHEY and CDR2 is SMNVEV (reference sequence). CDR3 amino acids: CASSLGWNEAFF.

This chain links TRBV5-1 with TRBJ2-2; TCRdb designates TRBD1, a call that cannot be tested without DNA. The germline V gene encodes CDR1 SGHRS and CDR2 YFSETQ. CDR3 length: 16 amino acids. The CDR3 loop reads CASTFLGTPNTGELFF.

CDR3 region: CASSQEPRTHLEGYTF. V and J are TRBV4-2 and TRBJ1-2. The CDR3 runs to 16 residues. Germline CDR1 reads LGHNA; CDR2 reads YNFKEQ.

The V gene is TRBV4-2, the J gene TRBJ1-6; TCRdb selects TRBD1, and the lack of DNA leaves this call unchecked. This CDR3 region has 16 residues. Germline CDR1 LGHNA, CDR2 YNFKEQ. The CDR3 spells CASSQGGGTRFSALHF.

The chain links TRBV28 to TRBJ1-2; the TCRdb call, TRBD1, lacks DNA for checking. The CDR3 totals 15 residues. From germline, CDR1 is MDHEN and CDR2 SYDVKM. CDR3 in amino acids: CASIPLHEVNYGYTF.

V and J are TRBV5-5 and TRBJ1-1. The CDR3 runs 14 residues. Germline CDR1 and CDR2: SGHKS and YYEKEE (reference sequence). The CDR3 loop is CASSTVNWDTEAFF.

The CDR3 sequence: CASSPGQSSYNSPLHF. This chain uses TRBV6-1 with TRBJ1-6; checking the TCRdb D call of TRBD1 is not possible without DNA. This CDR3 has 16 residues. In germline, CDR1 is MNHNS, CDR2 SASEGT.

The gene calls are TRBV7-8 and TRBJ2-7; the D call from TCRdb, TRBD1, cannot be confirmed without DNA. Germline-derived CDR1 and CDR2 are SGHVS and FQNEAQ. This CDR3 has 17 amino acids. The CDR3 loop reads CASSLVPNRGGSDEQYF.

The rearrangement joins TRBV9 to TRBJ2-5. The CDR3 extends over 15 amino acids. Germline V lookup: CDR1 SGDLS, CDR2 YYNGEE. The CDR3 here is CASSERNTGVDAQYF.

This rearrangement joins TRBV3-1 to TRBJ2-5; TCRdb selects TRBD2, and the lack of DNA leaves this call unchecked. Germline V lookup: CDR1 LGHDT, CDR2 YNNKEL (reference sequence). The CDR3 totals 14 residues. The CDR3 region is CAGWTHYTQETQYF.

This sequence joins TRBV6-5 and TRBJ2-1; the TRBD2 assignment by TCRdb is unverifiable without DNA. This CDR3 spans 19 amino acids. Looked up from germline, CDR1 is MNHEY and CDR2 is SVGAGI. CDR3 amino acids: CASSYSTLAGGNSYNEQFF.

The rearrangement uses TRBV9 and TRBJ1-4; the TCRdb call, TRBD1, lacks DNA for checking. Germline V CDR1 and CDR2: SGDLS, YYNGEE. This CDR3 region has 14 residues. CDR3 sequence: CASSAGTENEKLFF.

This chain links TRBV2 with TRBJ2-7. This CDR3 is built from 15 residues. Germline V gene data show CDR1 as SNHLY and CDR2 as FYNNEI. The CDR3 loop is CASSGQVNRSYEQYF.

This chain links TRBV6-1 with TRBJ2-7; as DNA is missing, the TRBD1 call by TCRdb cannot be tested. This CDR3 contains 15 residues. Germline V gene sequence: CDR1 MNHNS, CDR2 SASEGT. The CDR3: CASSEAKTGAYEQYF.

The CDR3 reads CASSTGDRPRGSYGYTF. This chain uses TRBV9 with TRBJ1-2; the D call of TRBD1 rests on TCRdb alone, since no DNA is present to check it. There are 17 residues in the CDR3. In germline, CDR1 is SGDLS, CDR2 YYNGEE.

The chain couples TRBV9 to TRBJ2-6. From germline, CDR1 is SGDLS and CDR2 YYNGEE. This CDR3 has 16 residues. CDR3 amino acids: CASSVGAASGANVLTF.

This chain links TRBV28 with TRBJ1-6; TCRdb lists TRBD1, though no DNA is available to test this call. The CDR3 covers 15 residues. In germline, CDR1 is MDHEN, CDR2 SYDVKM. The CDR3 here is CASSLNGGGLSPLHF.